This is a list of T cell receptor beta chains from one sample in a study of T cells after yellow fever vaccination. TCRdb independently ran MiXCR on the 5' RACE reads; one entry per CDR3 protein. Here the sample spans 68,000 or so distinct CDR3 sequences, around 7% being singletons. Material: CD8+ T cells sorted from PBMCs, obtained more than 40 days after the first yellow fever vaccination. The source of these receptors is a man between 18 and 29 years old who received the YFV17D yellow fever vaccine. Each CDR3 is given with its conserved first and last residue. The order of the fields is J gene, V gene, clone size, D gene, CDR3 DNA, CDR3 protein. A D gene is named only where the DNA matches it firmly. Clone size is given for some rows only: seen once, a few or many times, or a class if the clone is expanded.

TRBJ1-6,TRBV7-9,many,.,TGTGCCAGCAGCCCCCGATACGATTCACCCCTCCACTTT,CASSPRYDSPLHF
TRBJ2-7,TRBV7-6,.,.,TGTGCCAGCAGCCCGCTCGGGACGTGGAGGAGCTCCTACGAGCAGTACTTC,CASSPLGTWRSSYEQYF
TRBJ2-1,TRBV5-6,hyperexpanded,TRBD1,TGTGCCAGCAGCCCGCCGGGACAGCACAATGAGCAGTTCTTC,CASSPPGQHNEQFF
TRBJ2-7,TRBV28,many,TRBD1,TGTGCCAGCAGCCCCGAGGGGCAGGGGGCGTACGAGCAGTACTTC,CASSPEGQGAYEQYF
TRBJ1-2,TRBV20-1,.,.,TGCAGTGCTAGAGTCTTAGGAGGCTACACCTTC,CSARVLGGYTF
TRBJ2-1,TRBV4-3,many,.,TGCGCCAGCAGCTCTGCCAACGGGGGCTGGCAGTTCTTC,CASSSANGGWQFF
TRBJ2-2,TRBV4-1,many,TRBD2,TGCGCCAGCAGCCAAGCCCGCGCCGGGGGGATGATGTCTACCGGGGAGCTGTTTTTT,CASSQARAGGMMSTGELFF
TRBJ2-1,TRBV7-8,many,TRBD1,TGTGCCAGCAGCTTACAAGGGACAGGGGGTAACAATGAGCAGTTCTTC,CASSLQGTGGNNEQFF
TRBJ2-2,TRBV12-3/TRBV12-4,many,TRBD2,TGTGCCAGCAGTTTGGGACTAACAGTCGGGGAGCTGTTTTTT,CASSLGLTVGELFF
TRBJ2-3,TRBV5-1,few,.,TGCGCCAGCAGCCTAACGGGACCTTTCACAGATACGCAGTATTTT,CASSLTGPFTDTQYF
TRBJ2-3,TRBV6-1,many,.,TGTGCCAGCAGTGCCGGGACAACAAGCACAGATACGCAGTATTTT,CASSAGTTSTDTQYF
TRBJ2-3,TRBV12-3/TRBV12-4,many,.,TGTGCCAGCAGTTTCGCCGGCACGCAGTATTTT,CASSFAGTQYF
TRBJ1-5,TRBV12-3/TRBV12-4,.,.,TGTGCCAGCAGTTCTCTGGGGCCACAGCCCCAGCATTTT,CASSSLGPQPQHF
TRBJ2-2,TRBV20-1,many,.,TGCCAAGTCCCCCCGGATGGGGACACCGGGGAGCTGTTTTTT,CQVPPDGDTGELFF
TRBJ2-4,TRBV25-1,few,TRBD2,TGTGCCAGCAGTCGACTAGCGGGGGGGACCTATGACAAAAACATTCAGTACTTC,CASSRLAGGTYDKNIQYF
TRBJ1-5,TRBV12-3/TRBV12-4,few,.,TGTGCCAGCAGCTTCACAGGGAAACAGCCCCAGCATTTT,CASSFTGKQPQHF
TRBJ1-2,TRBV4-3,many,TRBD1,TGCGCCAGCAGCCCTGAACAGACAGGGCTCTATGGCTACACCTTC,CASSPEQTGLYGYTF
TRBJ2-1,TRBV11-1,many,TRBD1,TGTGCCAGCAGCTTCGTTAGGACAGGGGTTCGGACAGTAGGGAATGAGCAGTTCTTC,CASSFVRTGVRTVGNEQFF
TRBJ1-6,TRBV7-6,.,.,TGTGCCAGCAGCTTGGACGTCGATAATTCACCCCTCCACTTT,CASSLDVDNSPLHF
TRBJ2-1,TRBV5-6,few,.,TGTGCCAGCAGCTTGGGTCCGGCGGGTGGCAATGAGCAGTTCTTC,CASSLGPAGGNEQFF
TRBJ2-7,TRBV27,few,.,TGTGCCAGCAGTTCAACCCTCTTGCGGGAGCAGTACTTC,CASSSTLLREQYF
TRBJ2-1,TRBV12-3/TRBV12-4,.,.,TGTGCCAGCAGTTTAGCGTACGGGGTCCCAGGGCAGTTCTTC,CASSLAYGVPGQFF
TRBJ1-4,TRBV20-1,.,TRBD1,TGCTGTGCTAGAGGCTTTACCGGGACAGGGGCGGGAAAACTGTTTTTT,CCARGFTGTGAGKLFF
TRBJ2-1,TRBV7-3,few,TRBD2,TGTGCCAGCAGCTTAATAGGCGGGGGAAATGAGCAGTTCTTC,CASSLIGGGNEQFF
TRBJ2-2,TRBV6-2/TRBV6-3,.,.,TGTGCCAGCTTAGGCACCGGGGAGCTGTTTTTT,CASLGTGELFF
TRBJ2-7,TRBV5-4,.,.,TGTGCCAGCAGCTTGGGTGGTAGCCCTTCCTACGAGCAGTACTTC,CASSLGGSPSYEQYF
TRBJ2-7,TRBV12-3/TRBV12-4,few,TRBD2,TGTGCCAGCAGTCCCCGACTAGCGGGGGGGGACGAGCAGTACTTC,CASSPRLAGGDEQYF
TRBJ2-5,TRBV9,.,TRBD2,TGTGCCAGCAGCGAGGGACTAGCGGGGCGAGAGACCCAGTACTTC,CASSEGLAGRETQYF
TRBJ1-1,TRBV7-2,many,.,TGTGCCAGCAGCCCAGGGCGGATCGAAGCTTTCTTT,CASSPGRIEAFF
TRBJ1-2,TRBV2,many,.,TGTGCCAGCAGTGAAAAAGACAGGAGGGGTCCTGCTAACTATGGCTACACCTTC,CASSEKDRRGPANYGYTF
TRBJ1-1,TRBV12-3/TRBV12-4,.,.,TGTGCCAGCAGTTTAACCCCTGAAGCTTTCTTT,CASSLTPEAFF
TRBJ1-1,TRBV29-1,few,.,TGCAGCGTTGATGGCGGGGGCGGGAACACTGAAGCTTTCTTT,CSVDGGGGNTEAFF
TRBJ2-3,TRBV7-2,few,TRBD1,TGTGCCAGCAGCTATGACCCAGGACAGGGGGGCACAGATACGCAGTATTTT,CASSYDPGQGGTDTQYF
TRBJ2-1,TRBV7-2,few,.,TGTGCCAGCAGCTACGGTCGGAGGGAGCAGTTCTTC,CASSYGRREQFF
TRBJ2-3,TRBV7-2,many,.,TGTGCCAGCAGCTTAGTCCCAGGGGGGTTTTTAGATACGCAGTATTTT,CASSLVPGGFLDTQYF
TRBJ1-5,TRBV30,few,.,TGTGCCTGGAGCCTAGGGCTGGGAACTCAGCCCCAGCATTTT,CAWSLGLGTQPQHF
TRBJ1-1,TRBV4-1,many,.,TGCGCCAGCAGCCAAGTTTTAAACCCTGAAGCTTTCTTT,CASSQVLNPEAFF
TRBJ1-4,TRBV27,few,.,TGTGCCAGCGGCTGGGGCCCGGAAAGTGAAAAACTGTTTTTT,CASGWGPESEKLFF
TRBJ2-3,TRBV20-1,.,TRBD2,TGCAGTGCTAGTACTAGCGGGGTTCTAGGGGATACGCAGTATTTT,CSASTSGVLGDTQYF
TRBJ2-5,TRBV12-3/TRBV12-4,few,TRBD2,TGTGCCAGCAGGGGGAAGCGGGGGAGCTGGGAGACCCTGTACTTC,CASRGKRGSWETLYF
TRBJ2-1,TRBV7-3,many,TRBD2,TGTGCCAGCAGCTTAAGGGGGGGTAGATGGAATGAGCAGTTCTTC,CASSLRGGRWNEQFF
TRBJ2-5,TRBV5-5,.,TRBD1,TGTGCCAGCAGCCCGCCACCGGGACAGGGATGGGAGACCCAGTACTTC,CASSPPPGQGWETQYF
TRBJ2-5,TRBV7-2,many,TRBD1,TGTGCCAGCAACACTGCAGGGGGCCGAGAGACCCAGTACTTC,CASNTAGGRETQYF
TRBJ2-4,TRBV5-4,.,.,TGTGCCAGCAGCTCCAAGGGGGACAAAAACATTCAGTACTTC,CASSSKGDKNIQYF
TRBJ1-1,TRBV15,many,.,TGTGCCACCAGCAGAGATCGTATAGTAGGCACTGAAGCTTTCTTT,CATSRDRIVGTEAFF
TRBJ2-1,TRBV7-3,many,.,TGTGCCAGCAGCTTAACGCAGACGGCTTACAATGAGCAGTTCTTC,CASSLTQTAYNEQFF
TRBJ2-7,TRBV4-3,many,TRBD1,TGCGCCAGCAGCCAAGATCTTACAGGGGGCGCGTACGAGCAGTACTTC,CASSQDLTGGAYEQYF
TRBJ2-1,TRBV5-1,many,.,TGCGCCAGCAGCCCGGAAGGAGGCAATGAGCAGTTCTTC,CASSPEGGNEQFF
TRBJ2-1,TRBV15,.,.,TGTGCCACCAGCGGAGGGAGGACCGCCTACAATGAGCAGTTCTTC,CATSGGRTAYNEQFF
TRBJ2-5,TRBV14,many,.,TGTGCCAGCCGAGGGGCAGGGCAAGAGACCCAGTACTTC,CASRGAGQETQYF
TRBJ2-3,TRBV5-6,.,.,TGTACCAGCAGCTTGGCCGTGGCGGAGGCCGCAGATACGCAGTATTTT,CTSSLAVAEAADTQYF
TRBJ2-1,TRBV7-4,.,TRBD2,TGTGCCTCCACCCTAGCGGGGGGGAAATACAATGAGCAGTTCTTC,CASTLAGGKYNEQFF
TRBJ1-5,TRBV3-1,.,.,TGTGCCAGCAGCCAAGGTCGTAGGGATCAGCCCCAGCATTTT,CASSQGRRDQPQHF